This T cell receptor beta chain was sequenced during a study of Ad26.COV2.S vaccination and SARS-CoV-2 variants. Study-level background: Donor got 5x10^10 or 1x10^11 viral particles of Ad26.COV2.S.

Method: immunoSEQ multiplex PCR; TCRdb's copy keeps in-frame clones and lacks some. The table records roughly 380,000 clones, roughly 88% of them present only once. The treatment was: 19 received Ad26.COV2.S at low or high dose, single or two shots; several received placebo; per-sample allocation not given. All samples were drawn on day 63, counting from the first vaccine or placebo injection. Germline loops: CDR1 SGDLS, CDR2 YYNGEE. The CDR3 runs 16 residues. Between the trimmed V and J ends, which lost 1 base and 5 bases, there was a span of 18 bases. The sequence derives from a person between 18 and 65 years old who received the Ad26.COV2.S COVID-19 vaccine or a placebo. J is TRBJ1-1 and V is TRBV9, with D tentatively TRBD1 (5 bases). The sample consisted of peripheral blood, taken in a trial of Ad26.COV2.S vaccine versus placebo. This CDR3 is CASSVPGSEVSTEAFF. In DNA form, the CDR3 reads TGTGCCAGCAGCGTACCAGGGTCGGAGGTCAGTACTGAAGCTTTCTTT.